Below, one T cell receptor beta chain is given with its context. Antigen unknown. This entry comes from a study of siplizumab effects on memory and regulatory T cells. Study-level findings and limits: No assignable naive or memory phenotype existed for roughly 80-96% of proliferating CD4+ or CD8+ clones. The study did not confirm that proliferating Tregs from siplizumab cultures were suppressive.

The germline CDR1 and CDR2 sequences are MNHEY and SVGAGI. CDR3 length: 11 amino acids. V was clipped by 2 bases and J by 5 bases, with 2 bases between them. Sequencing used immunoSEQ multiplex PCR; TCRdb keeps in-frame clones, though not all of them. The sample includes around 95,000 clones, more than 85% seen only once; the top ten take approximately 0.15%. This clonotype was obtained from a human donor in good health. The chain couples TRBV6-5 to TRBJ2-3; unclear D gene. The source material was CD4+ T cells sorted from blood. CDR3 protein: CASSYKDTQYF. CDR3 coding DNA: TGTGCCAGCAGTTACAAAGATACGCAGTATTTT.